These T cell receptor beta chains were read from a single sample in a study of T cells in Graves' hyperthyroidism and ophthalmopathy. Via MiXCR, TCRdb re-called the multiplex PCR reads, giving one row per CDR3 protein. The sample lists 250,000 or so distinct CDR3 sequences, 13% to 15% seen once, with around 31% in the top ten. Sequenced: blood. These receptors were collected from a woman aged 50 to 60 with Graves' hyperthyroidism that later progressed to Graves' ophthalmopathy. CDR3s include the opening cysteine and the closing phenylalanine or tryptophan. Fields, in order: V gene, D gene, J gene, clone size, CDR3 protein, CDR3 DNA. D genes are given only for firm matches. Only some rows state a clone size, as once, few, many or a class for expanded clones.

V gene: TRBV19
D gene: -
J gene: TRBJ2-7
clone size: few
CDR3 protein: CASSPRLGSPYEQYF
CDR3 DNA: TGTGCCAGTAGTCCACGACTAGGGAGCCCCTACGAGCAGTACTTC

V gene: TRBV28
D gene: TRBD1
J gene: TRBJ2-1
clone size: -
CDR3 protein: CASRGGSGTGDEQFF
CDR3 DNA: TGTGCCAGCAGGGGGGGATCTGGGACAGGGGACGAGCAGTTCTTC

V gene: TRBV3-1
D gene: -
J gene: TRBJ1-2
clone size: many
CDR3 protein: CASSLGVRDRFNYGYTF
CDR3 DNA: TGTGCCAGCAGCCTTGGAGTTCGCGACAGGTTCAACTATGGCTACACCTTC

V gene: TRBV19
D gene: -
J gene: TRBJ1-5
clone size: -
CDR3 protein: CASSMPADKPSQPQHF
CDR3 DNA: TGTGCCAGTAGTATGCCCGCGGACAAACCAAGCCAGCCCCAGCATTTT

V gene: TRBV14
D gene: TRBD2
J gene: TRBJ2-3
clone size: -
CDR3 protein: CASSQGRVGLAGAADTQYF
CDR3 DNA: TGTGCCAGCAGCCAAGGTAGAGTCGGACTAGCGGGAGCGGCAGATACGCAGTATTTT

V gene: TRBV19
D gene: -
J gene: TRBJ2-3
clone size: few
CDR3 protein: CASSIDGRGLLTDTQYF
CDR3 DNA: TGTGCCAGTAGTATAGATGGTCGTGGACTACTCACAGATACGCAGTATTTT

V gene: TRBV24-1
D gene: TRBD1
J gene: TRBJ1-1
clone size: once
CDR3 protein: CATRGQGLTAFF
CDR3 DNA: TGTGCCACCAGAGGACAGGGGCTTACGGCTTTCTTT

V gene: TRBV30
D gene: TRBD1
J gene: TRBJ1-4
clone size: few
CDR3 protein: CAWSPLRTERTGEKLFF
CDR3 DNA: TGTGCCTGGAGTCCCCTAAGGACGGAAAGGACAGGGGAAAAACTGTTTTTT

V gene: TRBV27
D gene: TRBD2
J gene: TRBJ2-2
clone size: -
CDR3 protein: CASSPLAGGSGELFF
CDR3 DNA: TGTGCCAGCAGTCCCCTAGCGGGAGGGTCCGGGGAGCTGTTTTTT

V gene: TRBV4-1
D gene: -
J gene: TRBJ2-7
clone size: -
CDR3 protein: CASSQGGLYEQYF
CDR3 DNA: TGCGCCAGCAGCCAAGGGGGACTCTACGAGCAGTACTTC

V gene: TRBV10-3
D gene: TRBD2
J gene: TRBJ2-5
clone size: -
CDR3 protein: CAISEGLAGGEETQYF
CDR3 DNA: TGTGCCATCAGTGAGGGGTTAGCGGGAGGCGAGGAGACCCAGTACTTC

V gene: TRBV2
D gene: -
J gene: TRBJ1-4
clone size: many
CDR3 protein: CASDRSGTNEKLFF
CDR3 DNA: TGTGCCAGCGACAGAAGCGGAACTAATGAAAAACTGTTTTTT

V gene: TRBV12-3/TRBV12-4
D gene: -
J gene: TRBJ1-2
clone size: many
CDR3 protein: CASTPAAINYGYTF
CDR3 DNA: TGTGCCAGCACCCCGGCGGCAATCAACTATGGCTACACCTTC

V gene: TRBV11-2
D gene: -
J gene: TRBJ2-2
clone size: many
CDR3 protein: CASSLGSTGELFF
CDR3 DNA: TGTGCCAGCAGCTTAGGCTCCACCGGGGAGCTGTTTTTT

V gene: TRBV13
D gene: -
J gene: TRBJ2-1
clone size: many
CDR3 protein: CPPGSSYNEQFF
CDR3 DNA: TGTCCCCCAGGGAGCTCCTACAATGAGCAGTTCTTC

V gene: TRBV5-1
D gene: TRBD2
J gene: TRBJ2-7
clone size: many
CDR3 protein: CASSSTSGSSYEQYF
CDR3 DNA: TGCGCCAGCAGCTCGACTAGCGGCAGCTCCTACGAGCAGTACTTC

V gene: TRBV19
D gene: -
J gene: TRBJ2-5
clone size: many
CDR3 protein: CASSIWDGETQYF
CDR3 DNA: TGTGCCAGTAGTATCTGGGATGGAGAGACCCAGTACTTC

V gene: TRBV5-8
D gene: -
J gene: TRBJ1-2
clone size: -
CDR3 protein: CASRTREGGYGYTF
CDR3 DNA: TGTGCCAGCAGAACCAGGGAGGGAGGCTATGGCTACACCTTC

V gene: TRBV7-8
D gene: TRBD2
J gene: TRBJ2-3
clone size: many
CDR3 protein: CASSVSGRLDTQYF
CDR3 DNA: TGTGCCAGCAGCGTTAGCGGGAGACTAGATACGCAGTATTTT

V gene: TRBV7-3
D gene: TRBD2
J gene: TRBJ2-7
clone size: many
CDR3 protein: CASSQTGTSNYEQYF
CDR3 DNA: TGTGCCAGCAGCCAGACGGGGACTAGTAACTACGAGCAGTACTTC

V gene: TRBV12-5
D gene: TRBD2
J gene: TRBJ2-7
clone size: many
CDR3 protein: CASGLALAGGQTYEQYF
CDR3 DNA: TGTGCTAGTGGTTTGGCCCTAGCGGGAGGCCAAACCTACGAGCAGTACTTC

V gene: TRBV2
D gene: -
J gene: TRBJ1-3
clone size: -
CDR3 protein: CASSRPRSSGNTIYF
CDR3 DNA: TGTGCCAGCAGTCGGCCCCGTAGCTCTGGAAACACCATATATTTT

V gene: TRBV12-3/TRBV12-4
D gene: TRBD1
J gene: TRBJ2-5
clone size: -
CDR3 protein: CASSRTGVQETQYF
CDR3 DNA: TGTGCCAGCAGTCGCACAGGGGTACAAGAGACCCAGTACTTC

V gene: TRBV11-2
D gene: -
J gene: TRBJ1-2
clone size: many
CDR3 protein: CASSLGLRYYGYTF
CDR3 DNA: TGTGCCAGCAGCTTAGGCCTCCGGTATTATGGCTACACCTTC

V gene: TRBV12-3/TRBV12-4
D gene: -
J gene: TRBJ1-1
clone size: many
CDR3 protein: CASRWGLNTEAFF
CDR3 DNA: TGTGCCAGCAGATGGGGACTGAACACTGAAGCTTTCTTT

V gene: TRBV5-4
D gene: TRBD1
J gene: TRBJ1-2
clone size: few
CDR3 protein: CASSIDRGQGGYTF
CDR3 DNA: TGTGCCAGCAGCATCGACAGGGGGCAGGGTGGCTACACCTTC

V gene: TRBV2
D gene: TRBD2
J gene: TRBJ2-1
clone size: many
CDR3 protein: CASRRGRASNNEQFF
CDR3 DNA: TGTGCCAGCAGGCGCGGGAGGGCCTCAAACAATGAGCAGTTCTTC

V gene: TRBV3-1
D gene: -
J gene: TRBJ2-3
clone size: many
CDR3 protein: CASSQELGTDTQYF
CDR3 DNA: TGTGCCAGCAGCCAAGAATTAGGAACAGATACGCAGTATTTT

V gene: TRBV19
D gene: -
J gene: TRBJ1-2
clone size: few
CDR3 protein: CASSEEPGALYGYTF
CDR3 DNA: TGTGCCAGTAGTGAAGAGCCGGGGGCCCTCTATGGCTACACCTTC

V gene: TRBV12-3/TRBV12-4
D gene: -
J gene: TRBJ2-7
clone size: many
CDR3 protein: CASSFGSYEQYF
CDR3 DNA: TGTGCCAGCAGTTTTGGGTCCTACGAGCAGTACTTC

V gene: TRBV5-1
D gene: TRBD1
J gene: TRBJ2-3
clone size: -
CDR3 protein: CASSPTWGQPDTQYF
CDR3 DNA: TGCGCCAGCAGCCCCACCTGGGGACAGCCAGATACGCAGTATTTT

V gene: TRBV7-3
D gene: TRBD2
J gene: TRBJ2-7
clone size: many
CDR3 protein: CASSLLAGVNEQYF
CDR3 DNA: TGTGCCAGCAGCTTACTAGCGGGAGTCAACGAGCAGTACTTC

V gene: TRBV20-1
D gene: -
J gene: TRBJ2-7
clone size: -
CDR3 protein: CSASPGENPYEQYF
CDR3 DNA: TGCAGTGCTAGTCCGGGAGAAAATCCCTACGAGCAGTACTTC

V gene: TRBV5-1
D gene: -
J gene: TRBJ2-7
clone size: many
CDR3 protein: CASSLEGHKESYEQYF
CDR3 DNA: TGCGCCAGCAGCTTGGAGGGTCATAAGGAATCCTACGAGCAGTACTTC

V gene: TRBV28
D gene: -
J gene: TRBJ2-7
clone size: many
CDR3 protein: CASSPGQILYEQYF
CDR3 DNA: TGTGCCAGCAGTCCCGGACAAATTTTGTACGAGCAGTACTTC

V gene: TRBV11-2
D gene: -
J gene: TRBJ2-7
clone size: many
CDR3 protein: CASSLGPFSYEQYF
CDR3 DNA: TGTGCCAGCAGCTTAGGCCCCTTCTCCTACGAGCAGTACTTC

V gene: TRBV4-2
D gene: -
J gene: TRBJ2-7
clone size: few
CDR3 protein: CASSRDLGDGSGPYEQYF
CDR3 DNA: TGTGCCAGCAGCCGCGATTTGGGGGATGGTTCGGGACCCTACGAGCAGTACTTC

V gene: TRBV7-2
D gene: TRBD2
J gene: TRBJ2-4
clone size: many
CDR3 protein: CASSLAFSRGGGAKNIQYF
CDR3 DNA: TGTGCCAGCAGCTTAGCTTTTTCTCGGGGGGGGGGTGCCAAAAACATTCAGTACTTC

V gene: TRBV15
D gene: -
J gene: TRBJ2-3
clone size: many
CDR3 protein: CASRISGRTDTQYF
CDR3 DNA: TGTGCCTCGCGAATAAGCGGACGGACAGATACGCAGTATTTT

V gene: TRBV28
D gene: -
J gene: TRBJ1-1
clone size: many
CDR3 protein: CASSFWSWGKQNTEAFF
CDR3 DNA: TGTGCCAGCAGTTTTTGGTCCTGGGGCAAACAGAACACTGAAGCTTTCTTT

V gene: TRBV12-3/TRBV12-4
D gene: -
J gene: TRBJ2-7
clone size: many
CDR3 protein: CASSLRGSSSYEQYF
CDR3 DNA: TGTGCCAGCAGTTTAAGGGGCAGTAGCTCCTACGAGCAGTACTTC

V gene: TRBV5-1
D gene: TRBD1
J gene: TRBJ1-1
clone size: many
CDR3 protein: CASSLRDRSEAFF
CDR3 DNA: TGCGCCAGCAGCTTGAGGGACAGGAGTGAAGCTTTCTTT

V gene: TRBV19
D gene: TRBD1
J gene: TRBJ2-2
clone size: many
CDR3 protein: CASSPDRVIANTGELFF
CDR3 DNA: TGTGCCAGTAGCCCGGACAGGGTCATCGCGAACACCGGGGAGCTGTTTTTT

V gene: TRBV11-2
D gene: -
J gene: TRBJ2-5
clone size: many
CDR3 protein: CASSAQETQYF
CDR3 DNA: TGTGCCAGCAGCGCCCAAGAGACCCAGTACTTC

V gene: TRBV29-1
D gene: TRBD1
J gene: TRBJ2-7
clone size: many
CDR3 protein: CSVGKGDRGYEQYF
CDR3 DNA: TGCAGCGTTGGTAAGGGTGACAGGGGTTACGAGCAGTACTTC